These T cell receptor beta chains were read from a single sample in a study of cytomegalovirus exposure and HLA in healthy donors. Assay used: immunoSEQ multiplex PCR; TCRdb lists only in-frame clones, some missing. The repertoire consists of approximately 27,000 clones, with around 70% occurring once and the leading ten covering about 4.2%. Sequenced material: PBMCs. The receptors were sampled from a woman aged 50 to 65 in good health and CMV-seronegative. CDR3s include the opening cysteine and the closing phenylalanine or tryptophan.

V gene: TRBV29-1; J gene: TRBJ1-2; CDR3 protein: CSTLDRGQYGYTF
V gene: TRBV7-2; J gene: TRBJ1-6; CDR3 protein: CASSTDRAYNSPLHF
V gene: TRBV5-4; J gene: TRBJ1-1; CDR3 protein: CASRGQGTEAFF
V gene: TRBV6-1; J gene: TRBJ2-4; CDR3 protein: CASSKPGTNIQYF
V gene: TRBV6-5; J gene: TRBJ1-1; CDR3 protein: CASTFDRDMNTEAFF
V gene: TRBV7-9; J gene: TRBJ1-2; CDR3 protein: CASSLAPHSNNYGYTF
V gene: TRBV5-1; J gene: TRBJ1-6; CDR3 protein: CASSLANVENSPLHF
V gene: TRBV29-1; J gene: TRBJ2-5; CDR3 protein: CSVAQGGETQYF
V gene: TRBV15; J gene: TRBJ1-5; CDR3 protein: CATSRVSGGLLFGDQPQHF
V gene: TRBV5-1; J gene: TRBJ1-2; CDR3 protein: CASSLAQGGYGYTF
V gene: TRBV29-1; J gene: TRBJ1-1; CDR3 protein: CSADRGTEAFF
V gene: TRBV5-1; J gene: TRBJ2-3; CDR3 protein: CASSLDQSTDTQYF
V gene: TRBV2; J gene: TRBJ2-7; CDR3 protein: CASSGTGGEQYF
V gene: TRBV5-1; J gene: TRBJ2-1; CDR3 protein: CASSLTEGEQFF
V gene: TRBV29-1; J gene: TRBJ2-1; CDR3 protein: CSVEGGTGMNEQFF
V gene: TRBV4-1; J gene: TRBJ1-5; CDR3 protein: CASSQDLAGVYQPQHF
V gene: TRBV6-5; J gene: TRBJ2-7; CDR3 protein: CASSYSRQGREQYF
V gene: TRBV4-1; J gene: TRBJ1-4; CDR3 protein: CASSQDRPQKEELFF
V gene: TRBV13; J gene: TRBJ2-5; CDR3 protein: CASLLGQRVETQYF
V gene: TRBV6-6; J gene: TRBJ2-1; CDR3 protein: CASSYVAEEQFF
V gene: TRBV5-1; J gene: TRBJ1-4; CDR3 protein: CASSSNLGQAEKLFF
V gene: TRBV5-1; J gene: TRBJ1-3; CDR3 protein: CASSFSQGNTIYF
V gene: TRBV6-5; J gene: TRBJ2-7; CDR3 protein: CASSVPEPSYEQYF
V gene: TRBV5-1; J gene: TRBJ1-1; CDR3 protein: CASSLGPLGAEAFF
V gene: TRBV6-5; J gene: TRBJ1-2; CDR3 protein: CASSYGSSYGYTF
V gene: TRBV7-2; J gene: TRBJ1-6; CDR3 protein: CASSLRGGSPLHF
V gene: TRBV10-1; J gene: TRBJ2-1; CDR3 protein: CASSISGSSYNEQFF
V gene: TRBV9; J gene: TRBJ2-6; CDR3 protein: CASSFNRGNSGANVLTF
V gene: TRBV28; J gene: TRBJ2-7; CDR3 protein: CASSSSGTAIYEQYF
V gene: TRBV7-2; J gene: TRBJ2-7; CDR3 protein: CASSLPPGPLAYEQYF
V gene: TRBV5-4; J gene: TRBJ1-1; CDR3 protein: CASRSGDSGTEAFF
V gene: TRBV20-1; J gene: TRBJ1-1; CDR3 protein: CSARPLTEAFF
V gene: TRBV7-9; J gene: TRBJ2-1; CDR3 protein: CASSLGGTMGLNEQFF
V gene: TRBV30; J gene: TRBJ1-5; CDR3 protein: CAWSVISNQPQHF
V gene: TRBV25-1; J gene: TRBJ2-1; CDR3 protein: CASISAGGFGEQFF
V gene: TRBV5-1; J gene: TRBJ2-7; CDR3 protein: CASSLVRGGAYEQYF
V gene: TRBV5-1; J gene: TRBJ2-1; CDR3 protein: CASSLVERREEYNEQFF
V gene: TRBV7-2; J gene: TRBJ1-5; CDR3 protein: CASSPRGSNQPQHF
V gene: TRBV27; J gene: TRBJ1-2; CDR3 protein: CASSLTGTFKGYTF
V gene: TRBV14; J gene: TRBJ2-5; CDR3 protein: CASSHRGSETQYF
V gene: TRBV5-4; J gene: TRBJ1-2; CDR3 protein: CASSSLQGDYGYTF
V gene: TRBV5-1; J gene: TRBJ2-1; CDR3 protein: CASSSGTSAYNEQFF
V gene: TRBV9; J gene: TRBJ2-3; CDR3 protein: CASTSSTDTQYF
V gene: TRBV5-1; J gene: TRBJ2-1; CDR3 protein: CASSLAAAGGEQFF
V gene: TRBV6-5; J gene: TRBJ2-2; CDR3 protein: CASSREGAELFF
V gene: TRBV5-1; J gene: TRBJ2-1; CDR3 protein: CASSLDPGRNEQFF
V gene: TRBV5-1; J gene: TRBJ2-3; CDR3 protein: CASSSGSTDTQYF
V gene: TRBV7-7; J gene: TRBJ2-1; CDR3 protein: CASSSTVGEQFF
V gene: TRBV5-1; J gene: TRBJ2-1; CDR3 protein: CASSLDSLSYNEQFF
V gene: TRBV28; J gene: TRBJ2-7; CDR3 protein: CASSGSGRVAYF
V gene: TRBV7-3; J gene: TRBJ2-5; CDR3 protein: CASSALAGGEAQYF
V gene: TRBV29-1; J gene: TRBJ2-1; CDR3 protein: CSPRSYNEQFF
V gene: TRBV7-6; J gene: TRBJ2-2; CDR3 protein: CASSLGFSGSSTGELFF
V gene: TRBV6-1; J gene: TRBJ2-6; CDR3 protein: CASSVTSGRADRSGANVLTF
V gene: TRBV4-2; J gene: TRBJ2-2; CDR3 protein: CASSQETGYTGELFF
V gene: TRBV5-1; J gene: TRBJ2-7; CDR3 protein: CASSGSGGPYEQYF
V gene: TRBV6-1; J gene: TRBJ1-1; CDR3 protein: CASRPREGNTEAFF